This T cell receptor beta chain was documented in a study of shared clonotypes between healthy human individuals. Trimming removed 2 bases from V and 4 bases from J, with 12 bases in between. The CDR3 extends over 14 amino acids. Germline-derived CDR1 and CDR2 are GTSNPN and SVGIG (reference sequence). The naive CD8 fraction comprised CD45RO-negative cells positively selected for CCR7 and excluded terminally differentiated effector memory CD45RA+ cells. All donors were healthy HIV-negative adults lacking recent acute infections or vaccinations. The method was immunoSEQ multiplex PCR; TCRdb's version includes in-frame clones alone and lacks a portion of them. Among 1.5 million to 2.5 million clones, just under 95% were seen once, and the ten largest hold approximately 1.2%.

Input material: naive CD8+ T cells sorted from blood. The rearrangement joins TRBV30 to TRBJ1-5, with D perhaps matching TRBD1 (6 bases). This clonotype originated in a man younger than 35 in good health. This CDR3 is CAWSRGVGNQPQHF. CDR3 coding DNA: TGTGCCTGGAGTAGGGGGGTTGGAAATCAGCCCCAGCATTTT. The variable domain in full, completed from reference TRBV30 and TRBJ1-5, reads SQTIHQWPATLVQPVGSPLSLECTVEGTSNPNLYWYRQAAGRGLQLLFYSVGIGQISSEVPQNLSASRPQDRQFILSSKKLLLSDSGFYLCAWSRGVGNQPQHFGDGTRLSIL.